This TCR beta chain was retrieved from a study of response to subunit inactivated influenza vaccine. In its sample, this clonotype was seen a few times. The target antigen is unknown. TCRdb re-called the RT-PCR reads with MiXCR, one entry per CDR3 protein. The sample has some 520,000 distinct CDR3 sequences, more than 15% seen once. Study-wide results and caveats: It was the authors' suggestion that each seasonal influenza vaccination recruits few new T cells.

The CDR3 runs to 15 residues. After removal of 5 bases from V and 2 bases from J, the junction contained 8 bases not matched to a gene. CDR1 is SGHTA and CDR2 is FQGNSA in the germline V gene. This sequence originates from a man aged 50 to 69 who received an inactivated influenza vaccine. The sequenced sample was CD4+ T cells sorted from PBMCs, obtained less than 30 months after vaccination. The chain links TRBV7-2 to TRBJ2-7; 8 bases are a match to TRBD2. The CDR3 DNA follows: TGTGCCAGCAGCCCTCCTGGGCGGGGGGCCTACGAGCAGTACTTC. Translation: CASSPPGRGAYEQYF.